This T cell receptor beta chain was obtained from a study of blood T cells in healthy people across ages. This clonotype was seen a handful of times. A second PCR of 7 to 11 cycles used a sample-barcoded 5' primer and a J-beta primer mix. Via MiXCR, TCRdb re-called the 5' RACE reads, giving one row per CDR3 protein. Here the sample spans around 800,000 distinct CDR3 sequences, about 47% being singletons. Source material: blood. This receptor was obtained from a man older than 75 in good health.

The CDR3 reads CATSRSTGADGLEQYF. The CDR3 DNA sequence: TGTGCCACCAGCAGATCCACAGGGGCGGACGGGCTCGAGCAGTACTTC. This chain joins TRBV15 and TRBJ2-7; 7 bases match TRBD1. Germline assignment: CDR1 LNHNV and CDR2 YYDKDF (reference sequence). J gave up 6 bases and V 2 bases, and 13 bases lay outside the gene matches. The CDR3 is 16 amino acids.